Shown below are 18 T cell receptor beta chains from a single sample sequenced in a study of T-cell reconstitution after alpha-beta-depleted transplantation in children. Library preparation (for TCRbeta) was performed with unique molecular identifiers. From the PCR reads, TCRdb called clonotypes with MiXCR, one entry per CDR3 protein. The sample holds 190,000 or so distinct CDR3 sequences, less than 8% seen once. The sequencing here drew on PBMCs from the stem cell graft donor, taken from the stem cell graft. Source of these receptors: a human donor who donated a stem cell graft to a child with Wiskott-Aldrich syndrome.

This clonotype was recorded at least ten times. Germline is not matched at one junction end, which may reflect a read error. This chain links TRBV29-1 with TRBJ1-2; D call uncertain. The CDR3 covers 8 residues. From germline, CDR1 is SQVTM and CDR2 ANQGSEA. The CDR3 region has the DNA TGCAGCGTTGAAGGCGGGCCATTC. This sequence encodes CSVEGGPF.

This clonotype showed up many times. This chain joins TRBV6-6 and TRBJ1-1; D may be TRBD1 (5 bases). The CDR3 spans 12 residues. Trimming stripped 7 bases from V and 3 bases from J, with 9 bases between. Germline V CDR1 and CDR2: MNHNY, SVGAGI (reference sequence). CDR3 protein: CASTLRDTEAFF. The CDR3 nucleotides read TGTGCCAGCACCCTCAGGGACACTGAAGCTTTCTTT.

This clonotype was seen at least ten times. The chain couples TRBV5-1 to TRBJ2-3; the match to TRBD2 covers 8 bases. CDR1 and CDR2 from the germline V gene are SGHRS and YFSETQ. There are 14 residues in the CDR3. J was trimmed by 6 bases and V by 0 bases; bases with no gene match: 3. For the CDR3, the DNA is TGCGCCAGCAGCTTGGCCTCGGGAGGGGATACGCAGTATTTT. Encoded protein: CASSLASGGDTQYF.

The chain recombines TRBV19 with TRBJ2-1; 9 bases map to TRBD2. Germline V gene sequence: CDR1 LNHDA, CDR2 SQIVND (reference sequence). This CDR3 has 16 residues. V gave up 4 bases and J gave up 0 bases; unmatched junction bases: 4. The CDR3 DNA follows: TGTGCCAGTAGTAGCACGCGGGGGGGCTCCTACAATGAGCAGTTCTTC. It is translated as CASSSTRGGSYNEQFF.

The chain joins TRBV6-2 or TRBV6-3 to TRBJ2-7, with 7 bases identical to TRBD1. Germline V gene lookup returns CDR1 MNHEY and CDR2 SVGEGT. Losses at the gene ends were 6 bases for V and 2 bases for J; bases not matched to a gene: 13. There are 16 residues in the CDR3. The CDR3 is CASRQAYGTATYEQYF. As DNA, the CDR3 is TGTGCCAGCAGACAAGCTTATGGGACAGCGACCTACGAGCAGTACTTC.

The sample holds many counts of this clonotype. The chain uses TRBV13 and TRBJ1-1; 9 nucleotides align to TRBD1. The V gene end was trimmed by 5 bases and the J gene end by 3 bases; junction bases not matched to a gene: 10. Germline V gene lookup returns CDR1 PRHDT and CDR2 FYEKMQ (reference sequence). The CDR3 is 16 amino acids. CDR3 sequence (DNA): TGTGCCAGCAGCCCCGACAGGGGGTTATTGTACACTGAAGCTTTCTTT. Protein sequence: CASSPDRGLLYTEAFF.

In its sample, this clonotype was seen many times. The chain links TRBV20-1 to TRBJ2-7; 10 positions match TRBD2. The trim removed 7 bases at V and 4 bases at J, leaving 4 bases unmatched. Looked up from germline, CDR1 is DFQATT and CDR2 is SNEGSKA (reference sequence). This CDR3 region has 12 residues. The CDR3 nucleotides are TGCAGTGGGGGACTAGCGCATTACGAGCAGTACTTC. Translating it yields CSGGLAHYEQYF.

There are many counts of this clonotype. V gene TRBV20-1 combines with J gene TRBJ2-3; 10 bases fit TRBD2. The trim removed 0 bases at V and 2 bases at J, leaving 14 bases unmatched. This CDR3 is built from 19 residues. The germline V gene encodes CDR1 DFQATT and CDR2 SNEGSKA (reference sequence). The CDR3: CSARDLVAGGDYFTDTQYF. The CDR3 region has the DNA TGCAGTGCTAGAGATCTTGTAGCGGGGGGCGACTATTTCACAGATACGCAGTATTTT.

There are many counts of this clonotype. The chain links TRBV29-1 to TRBJ1-1; D ambiguous. This CDR3 is 13 amino acids long. Per the germline V gene, CDR1 is SQVTM and CDR2 is ANQGSEA. Trimming stripped 6 bases from V and 0 bases from J, with 11 bases between. The CDR3 sequence: CSVERLMNTEAFF. The CDR3, as DNA: TGCAGCGTAGAAAGACTGATGAACACTGAAGCTTTCTTT.

In its sample, this clonotype was seen a few times. The chain employs TRBV5-1 and TRBJ2-7, with a tentative D call TRBD1 (6 bases). In germline, CDR1 is SGHRS, CDR2 YFSETQ. V was cut by 3 bases and J by 4 bases, with 11 bases left in between. The CDR3 is made up of 13 amino acids. The CDR3 is CASSSGQTYEQYF. For the CDR3, the DNA is TGCGCCAGCAGCTCAGGACAGACATACGAGCAGTACTTC.

The chain's CDR3 is CASRDITDTQYF. CDR3 nucleotide sequence: TGTGCCAGCAGAGATATTACAGATACGCAGTATTTT. The chain recombines TRBV2 with TRBJ2-3, with D unclear. V was trimmed by 6 bases and J by 3 bases, leaving 7 bases between them. Germline loops: CDR1 SNHLY, CDR2 FYNNEI. The CDR3 runs 12 residues.

This clonotype was observed at least ten times. V gene TRBV5-6 combines with J gene TRBJ2-3; D unresolved. Between the trimmed V and J ends, which lost 4 bases and 0 bases, there was a span of 15 bases. The length of the CDR3 is 16 residues. Looked up from germline, CDR1 is SGHDT and CDR2 is YYEEEE. The CDR3 here is CASSISTKKSTDTQYF. DNA of the CDR3: TGTGCCAGCAGCATATCTACAAAAAAGAGCACAGATACGCAGTATTTT.

The chain carries TRBV20-1 and TRBJ2-7, with D possibly being TRBD1 (5 bases). The germline V gene encodes CDR1 DFQATT and CDR2 SNEGSKA (reference sequence). V dropped 1 base and J dropped 1 base, with 8 bases sitting between them. The CDR3 has 13 amino acids. The CDR3 DNA sequence: TGCAGTGCTAGAGTCCAGGGTTCCTACGAGCAGTACTTC. As protein: CSARVQGSYEQYF.

This clonotype was observed many times. The chain couples TRBV29-1 to TRBJ2-7, with a possible D match to TRBD1 (6 bases). Trimming cost V 2 bases and J 4 bases, with 12 bases left between them. The CDR3 runs 13 residues. Germline CDR1 is SQVTM and CDR2 is ANQGSEA. The CDR3 DNA reads TGCAGCGTTGAAATAGGGGGTGCTTACGAGCAGTACTTC. It yields the protein CSVEIGGAYEQYF.

This clonotype was seen repeatedly, ten times or more. This sequence joins TRBV28 and TRBJ2-7; D gene uncertain. V lost 3 bases and J lost 0, with 9 bases in between. The V gene's germline CDR1 is MDHEN and CDR2 SYDVKM. This CDR3 spans 14 amino acids. In DNA, the CDR3 is TGTGCCAGCAGTTTGGTTCAGGCCTCCTACGAGCAGTACTTC. It encodes CASSLVQASYEQYF.

There are many counts of this clonotype. V and J are TRBV20-1 and TRBJ2-7; TRBD1 matches at 9 bases. The trim removed 3 bases at V and 0 bases at J, leaving 6 bases unmatched. Germline CDR1 and CDR2: DFQATT and SNEGSKA (reference sequence). This CDR3 region has 15 residues. For the CDR3, the DNA is TGCAGTGCTAGGCCACAGGGGGCGCTCTCCTACGAGCAGTACTTC. Encoded protein: CSARPQGALSYEQYF.

This clonotype was picked up many times. The chain couples TRBV5-1 to TRBJ1-1, with D possibly matching TRBD1 (5 bases). Trimming stripped 2 bases from V and 0 bases from J, with 8 bases between. The V gene's germline CDR1 is SGHRS and CDR2 YFSETQ. CDR3 length: 14 residues. CDR3 sequence: CASSFGGMNTEAFF. The CDR3 bases are TGCGCCAGCAGCTTTGGGGGTATGAACACTGAAGCTTTCTTT.

This chain links TRBV20-1 with TRBJ2-2, with D possibly TRBD1 on 6 matching bases. Germline values: CDR1 DFQATT, CDR2 SNEGSKA (reference sequence). The CDR3 sequence is 14 residues long. Deletions cut 0 bases from V and 4 bases from J, with 9 bases between. Here the CDR3 DNA reads TGCAGTGCTAGAGATACAGGGAGCACCGGGGAGCTGTTTTTT. Amino acids: CSARDTGSTGELFF.